Reported below is one T cell receptor beta chain. Antigen unknown. In the same sample, other DNA sequences code for this CDR3. This entry is derived from a study of shared clonotypes between healthy human individuals. The study, taken as a whole, reports: Non-shared clonotypes had lower generation probabilities than those shared by all four donors. An expected dependence of interdonor clonotype sharing on sequencing depth was noted.

In the authors' methods: Junction-only immunoSEQ data arrived without quality scores, meaning filtering differed. Measured with immunoSEQ multiplex PCR; TCRdb has only the in-frame clones, and not every one. V and J calls and clone size are given by that table; D and trimming were obtained from the DNA. The sample has 2.5 million or so clones, around 94% seen once. Sequenced sample: naive CD4+ T cells sorted from blood. The subset here: CD45RA+ positively selected. This TCR derives from a man between 18 and 35 years old in good health.

The CDR3 protein is CASSPSGGYGYTF. CDR3 DNA sequence: TGCGCCAGCAGCCCATCCGGAGGGTATGGCTACACCTTC. The gene calls are TRBV5-1 and TRBJ1-2; D not certain. V lost 4 bases and J 5 bases, leaving 12 bases between the germline ends. Germline V lookup: CDR1 SGHRS, CDR2 YFSETQ. The CDR3 spans 13 residues.